This is a list of T cell receptor beta chains from one sample in a study of T cell repertoires in breast cancer. TCRdb independently ran MiXCR on the emulsion pairing reads; one entry per CDR3 protein. The sample lists tens of thousands of distinct CDR3 sequences, under 50% occurring once. The sample comprised CD8+ T cells. The receptors come from a pool of human donors with breast cancer or a healthy control (not recorded which). CDR3s include the opening cysteine and the closing phenylalanine or tryptophan. The order of the fields is V gene, J gene, CDR3 protein.

TRBV7-9	TRBJ2-1	CASSSGTGVSVEQFF
TRBV7-9	TRBJ1-1	CASSLARGAGSTEAFF
TRBV7-3	TRBJ2-1	CASSQTSGLSAYNEQFF
TRBV20-1	TRBJ2-7	CSARMAQRYEQYF
TRBV20-1	TRBJ2-3	CSAKDPTGTGDTQYF
TRBV5-1	TRBJ2-7	CASSLAGPSQQYF
TRBV15	TRBJ2-7	CATSTYRGGEQYF
TRBV20-1	TRBJ1-2	CSASFRTGRYGYTF
TRBV4-2	TRBJ1-1	CASSLRQGADTEAFF
TRBV5-1	TRBJ1-1	CASSDGAKRGHEAFF
TRBV9	TRBJ2-1	CASSSRVYNEQFF
TRBV7-9	TRBJ2-1	CASSLNPGDSYNEQFF
TRBV7-2	TRBJ1-6	CASSWPGQEANSPLHF
TRBV20-1	TRBJ2-7	CSAISPGRGYEQYF
TRBV27	TRBJ2-1	CASSRNYNEQFF
TRBV5-1	TRBJ1-5	CASSLAGTDQPQHF
TRBV27	TRBJ1-6	CASGSAEVQTSPLHF
TRBV7-7	TRBJ1-5	CASSLGLDSYSNQPQHF
TRBV7-2	TRBJ2-7	CASSLRASYEQYF
TRBV6-1	TRBJ1-6	CASSRRDRVDSPLHF
TRBV15	TRBJ1-5	CATSRDREAQPQHF
TRBV29-1	TRBJ2-3	CSVGDPGLPTDTQYF
TRBV10-1	TRBJ2-3	CASSTLGTDTQYF
TRBV4-1	TRBJ2-1	CPSSQASAYNEQFF
TRBV12-3/TRBV12-4	TRBJ2-5	CASSLGGGAGETQYF
TRBV7-3	TRBJ1-1	CASSDAAGAGNTEAFF
TRBV11-2	TRBJ2-3	CASTRGIAETYTQYF
TRBV12-3/TRBV12-4	TRBJ1-1	CASSHISTGLGTEAFF
TRBV6-2/TRBV6-3	TRBJ2-1	CASTPGGAGGHEQFF
TRBV3-1	TRBJ2-5	CASSQGRETQYF
TRBV29-1	TRBJ2-5	CSVEKGRGETQYF
TRBV6-2/TRBV6-3	TRBJ1-4	CASSFGVRRDEKLFF
TRBV20-1	TRBJ2-2	CSASPSGNTGELFF
TRBV7-2	TRBJ2-4	CASSLEGQGTGKAKNIQYF
TRBV27	TRBJ2-1	CASTSPIGYNEQFF
TRBV19	TRBJ1-1	CASSIRSGFEAFF
TRBV19	TRBJ2-3	CASSRPGQGTDTQYF
TRBV7-2	TRBJ2-1	CAGWGAGNEQFF
TRBV6-1	TRBJ2-6	CASDDWALVSGANVLTF
TRBV11-2	TRBJ1-1	CASSLVINTEAFF